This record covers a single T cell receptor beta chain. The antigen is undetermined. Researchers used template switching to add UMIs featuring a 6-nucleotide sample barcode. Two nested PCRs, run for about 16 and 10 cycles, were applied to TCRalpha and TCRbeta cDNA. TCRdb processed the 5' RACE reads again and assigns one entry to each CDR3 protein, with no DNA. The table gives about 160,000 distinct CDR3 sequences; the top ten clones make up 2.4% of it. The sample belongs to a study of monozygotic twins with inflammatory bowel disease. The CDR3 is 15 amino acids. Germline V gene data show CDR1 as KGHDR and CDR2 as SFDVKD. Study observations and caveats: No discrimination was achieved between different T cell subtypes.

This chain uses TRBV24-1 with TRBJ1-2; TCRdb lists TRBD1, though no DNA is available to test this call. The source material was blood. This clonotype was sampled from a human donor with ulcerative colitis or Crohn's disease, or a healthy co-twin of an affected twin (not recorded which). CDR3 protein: CATSDSGTSRGGYTF.